This T cell receptor (beta chain) was recovered during a study of TIL therapy for anti-PD-1-resistant metastatic lung cancer. The libraries were made with immunoSEQ v3. Data came from immunoSEQ multiplex PCR; TCRdb stores just in-frame clones and leaves some out. This sample carries roughly 60,000 clones, 70% to 75% of them seen once, and the ten largest clones take about 2%. The V gene lost 2 bases and the J gene lost 5 bases, with 9 bases spanning the gap. This CDR3 has 13 residues. CDR1 and CDR2 from the germline V gene are SNHLY and FYNNEI. Documented time point: pre-treatment sample, taken before nivolumab and TIL therapy.

V is TRBV2 and J is TRBJ2-5; possible D gene TRBD1, 5 bases. The TCR sequence derives from a person aged 25 to 85 with non-small cell lung cancer. Sequencing was performed on blood, taken at baseline. CDR3 in amino acids: CASSELGRETQYF. The DNA for the CDR3 is TGTGCCAGCAGTGAACTGGGGCGGGAGACCCAGTACTTC.